These 3 T cell receptor beta chains were sequenced from one sample in a study of vaccination and CD4 T cells after COVID-19. The antigens for these receptors are not known. Treatment: approximately 9-day PBMC culture with coronavirus spike peptide pools or control peptides (ViraFEST assay). An Oncomine TCR Beta short-read assay was used to sequence the DNA from cultured CD4+ T cells. TCRdb fed the PCR reads into MiXCR, producing one record per CDR3 protein. The sample has around 20,000 distinct CDR3 sequences; 50% to 65% are singletons. The specimen was CD4+ T cells from blood, cultured in vitro, collected before SARS-CoV-2 vaccination. These TCRs come from a human donor who had recovered from COVID-19.

This clonotype has only a few counts. The rearrangement uses TRBV10-3 and TRBJ1-2; the D gene is possibly TRBD1 (5 bases). CDR1 ENHRY and CDR2 SYGVKD come from the germline V gene. Trimming cost V 3 bases and J 3 bases, with 8 bases left between them. CDR3 size: 13 residues. In DNA form, the CDR3 reads TGTGCCATCAGTGAAGTAGGGGACTATGGCTACACCTTC. It specifies CAISEVGDYGYTF.

This chain uses TRBV4-3 with TRBJ1-5; D gene uncertain. The V gene's germline CDR1 is LGHNA and CDR2 YSLEER. V was shortened by 0 bases and J by 6 bases, with 9 bases between the two germline ends. The CDR3 covers 14 residues. As DNA, the CDR3 is TGCGCCAGCAGCCAAGAACAAGGGATTCAGCCCCAGCATTTT. Translated: CASSQEQGIQPQHF.

This clonotype has a single count. The chain couples TRBV7-2 to TRBJ1-1, with 8 bases fitting TRBD1. The CDR3 is made up of 12 amino acids. Per germline, CDR1 SGHTA and CDR2 FQGNSA. J lost 9 bases, V lost 8 bases, and 8 bases had no gene match. In DNA form, the CDR3 reads TGTGCCAGCGGCTCAGACAGGGGCCAAGCTTTCTTT. Translation: CASGSDRGQAFF.